This record covers a single T cell receptor (beta chain). Germline CDR1 and CDR2: SGHTS and YDEGEE. V lost 6 bases, J lost 4 bases, and 9 bases stayed unmatched. This CDR3 has 15 amino acids. Original processing notes: How many nucleated cells were present was estimated from reference gene primer amplification. Libraries were prepared by immunoSEQ multiplex PCR; TCRdb keeps only in-frame clonotypes and omits some of them. That table is the source of V, J and clone size, and D and trimming were worked out from the DNA. The sample lists about 160,000 clones, roughly four fifths occurring once. The sample comes from a study of blood T cell repertoires in COVID-19. Turning to the study itself: Italy, Spain and the United States were the sources of the convalescent and acute COVID-19 samples. Sample material is recorded as cDNA or gDNA derived from T cells, B-cell-depleted T cells, or PBMCs.

Sequencing was carried out using peripheral blood. The chain is built from TRBV5-8 and TRBJ2-2; TRBD1 matches 7 bases. This sequence was found in a woman of 80 years or more with acute or convalescent COVID-19. CDR3 residues: CASTRQGIGTGELFF. The CDR3, as DNA: TGTGCCAGCACCAGACAGGGAATTGGCACCGGGGAGCTGTTTTTT.